The present TCR beta chain was sequenced within a study of OX40 agonist ivuxolimab in advanced cancers. The data were produced by immunoSEQ multiplex PCR, yet TCRdb's version contains in-frame clones alone and is incomplete. The data show around 50,000 clones, with 84% seen just once and more than 1% held by the top ten. The CDR3 has 16 residues. V trimming: 0 bases; J trimming: 3 bases; junction bases outside the gene matches: 4. CDR1 is LGHNA and CDR2 is YSLEER in the germline V gene. The receptor was isolated from an adult with an advanced solid tumor such as melanoma, head and neck, liver or kidney cancer. The rearrangement links TRBV4-3 to TRBJ2-2; 7 nucleotides agree with TRBD2. Sample: CD4+ or CD8+ T cells sorted from blood, taken in a trial of the OX40 agonist ivuxolimab. CDR3 bases: TGCGCCAGCAGCCAAGATCCGGGGGGAGACACCGGGGAGCTGTTTTTT. Translation: CASSQDPGGDTGELFF.